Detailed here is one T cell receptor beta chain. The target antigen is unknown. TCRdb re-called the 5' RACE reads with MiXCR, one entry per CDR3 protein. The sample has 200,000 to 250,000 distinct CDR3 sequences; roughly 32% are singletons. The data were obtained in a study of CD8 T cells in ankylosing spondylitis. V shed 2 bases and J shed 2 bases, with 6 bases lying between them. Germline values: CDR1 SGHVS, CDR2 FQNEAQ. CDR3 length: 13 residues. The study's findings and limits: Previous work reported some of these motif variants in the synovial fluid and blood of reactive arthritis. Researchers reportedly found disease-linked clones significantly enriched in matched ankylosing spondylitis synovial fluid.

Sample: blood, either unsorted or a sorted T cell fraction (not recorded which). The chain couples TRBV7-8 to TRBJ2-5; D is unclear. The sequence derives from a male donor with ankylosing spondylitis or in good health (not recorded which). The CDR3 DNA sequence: TGTGCCAGCAGCTTACGGGTACAAGAGACCCAGTACTTC. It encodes CASSLRVQETQYF.